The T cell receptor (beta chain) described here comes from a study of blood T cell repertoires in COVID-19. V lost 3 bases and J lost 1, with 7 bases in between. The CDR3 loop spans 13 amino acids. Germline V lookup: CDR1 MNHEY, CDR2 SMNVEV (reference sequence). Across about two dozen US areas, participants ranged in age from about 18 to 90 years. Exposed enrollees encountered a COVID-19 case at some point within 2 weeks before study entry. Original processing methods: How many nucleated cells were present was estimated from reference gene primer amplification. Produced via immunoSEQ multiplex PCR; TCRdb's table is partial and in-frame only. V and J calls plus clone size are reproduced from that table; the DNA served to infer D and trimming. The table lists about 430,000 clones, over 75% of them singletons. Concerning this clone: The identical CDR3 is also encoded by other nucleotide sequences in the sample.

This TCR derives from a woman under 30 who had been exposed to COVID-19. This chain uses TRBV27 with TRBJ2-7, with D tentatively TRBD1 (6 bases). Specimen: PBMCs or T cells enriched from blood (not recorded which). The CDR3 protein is CASSFQGSYEQYF. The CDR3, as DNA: TGTGCCAGCAGTTTTCAGGGGTCCTACGAGCAGTACTTC.